This T cell receptor beta chain was captured in a study of T and B cells in COVID-19 patients (dated by TCRdb to 2020 to 2022). Context from the whole study: Using TRB and IGH repertoire sequencing of peripheral blood, the study characterized adaptive immunity in COVID-19 patients who had active infection or had recovered. The recovered cohort included more than 15 patients who contributed approximately 20 samples, and most of those patients had mild to moderate COVID-19 that was managed on an outpatient basis. Patients in the recovered cohort had a median age of around 30 years, compared with 67 years for patients in the active-infection cohort. Critical illness requiring mechanical ventilation or ECMO was present in about 65% of the roughly 20 patients in the active-infection cohort. In the active-infection cohort, about 90% of the roughly 20 patients had comorbidities linked to unfavorable COVID-19 outcome. Over 8 million TCR sequences were analysed in a TCR and BCR sequence repository that covered about 35 patients and fewer than 85 time points. Because samples were available both during active disease and after recovery, a couple of patients were counted in both the recovered and the active cohorts. Repertoire analyses used an age-matched reference group of just under 40 healthy donors who were negative for COVID-19 antibodies as the comparison. Up to about 9 follow-up blood samples were collected per patient, with some samples spanning different disease stages in the same individual. Paper-wide results and their limitations: TRB repertoires were found to be highly clonal in active COVID-19, whereas diversity and richness at recovery were found to rise above healthy donor levels. Specific T cell subsets (CD4+/Treg/CD8+) and sorted SARS-CoV-2-responsive or tetramer+ T cells had not yet been sequenced, and these experiments were ongoing. Prospective validation of the reported TCR clusters was stated to be required before clinical use. The recovered cohort had 2,000 or so exclusive TCR clusters, including about 34 low-pGen clusters. In patients with COVID-19, the usage of TRBV/TRBJ genes was reported to be strongly skewed. The cohort was considered too small to assess HLA contributions to COVID-19 susceptibility or severity. Few blood samples were available from mildly ill patients while symptoms were present, and early samples from severe cases were likewise scarce.

Sequencing was performed on an Illumina MiSeq. Multiplex PCR with BIOMED2 TRB-A/B primer pools was used to amplify the TRB rearrangements. Two consecutive PCRs added Illumina-compatible adapters and 7-nucleotide sample barcodes to the amplicons. Phusion HS II polymerase was used for all library PCRs. The amplicons were purified from gel with the NucleoSpin Gel and PCR Clean-up kit, measured on Qubit, and combined at roughly 4 nM. Before Illumina next-generation sequencing, the quality of the amplicon pool was assessed on an Agilent 2100 Bioanalyzer. The paper's data handling went like this. TRB rearrangements were annotated with MiXCR 3.0.8 using the default MiXCR reference library. Non-productive reads and sequences with fewer than 2 reads were excluded, and each unique CDR3 nucleotide sequence counted as one clone. R 3.5.1 was used to calculate clonality, diversity, richness and V-J gene usage. GLIPH2 was used to cluster TCRs by CDR3 similarity, and OLGA was used to calculate generation probabilities. Only GLIPH2 clusters containing at least four unique TCR clonotypes present in at least three individuals were kept. TCRdb itself trimmed the public reads at Q25 with fastp, ran MiXCR and retained productive beta chains. Each CDR3 protein appears once, grouped with its most common genes and DNA. TCRdb, rather than the study authors, made the V and J calls. The sample records around 28,000 distinct CDR3 sequences, less than 35% of which are singletons. 1.5% to 2% of the sample is in the top ten clones.

Including cysteine and phenylalanine, the CDR3 has 15 amino acids. CDR3 DNA only is kept here, 45 bases in frame from base 1. Per the germline V gene (reference sequence), MNHEY is the CDR1 and SMNVEV is the CDR2. Relative to germline, V is missing 6 bases and J is missing 3 bases, with 7 bases of the junction outside any gene match. Remarks on this clonotype: Its antigen has not been determined. No quality values exist for individual bases; no much larger clone is one base distant.

TRB repertoires were amplified using roughly 220-550 ng of genomic DNA isolated from blood. The V gene is TRBV27 and the J gene is TRBJ2-7, with 11 central nucleotides matching TRBD1. The sequenced sample was blood. The TCR was taken from a human donor who had recovered from COVID-19. The CDR3 corresponds to CASSRSGTGGYEQYF. The DNA sequence reads TGTGCCAGCAGCCGATCCGGGACAGGGGGCTACGAGCAGTACTTC.